This T cell receptor beta chain originates from a study of T cells in Graves' hyperthyroidism and ophthalmopathy. V dropped 3 bases and J dropped 5 bases, with 17 bases sitting between them. The CDR3 spans 15 residues. Germline values: CDR1 SGHRS, CDR2 YFSETQ. This clonotype showed up many times. TCR beta CDR3 regions were amplified from RNA transcripts. The HTBI primer set served for first-round RT-PCR of the TCR CDR3. Each CDR3 protein is one row after TCRdb ran MiXCR on the multiplex PCR reads. This sample has 250,000 or so distinct CDR3 sequences, with about a sixth found just once. The chain carries TRBV5-1 and TRBJ1-2; no reliable D call. Sequencing input: blood. The TCR comes from a woman younger than 30 with Graves' ophthalmopathy. The DNA of the CDR3 is TGCGCCAGCAGCTCAGGAGCGGGAGAAGGGTATGGCTACACCTTC. Protein product: CASSSGAGEGYGYTF.